This T cell receptor beta chain was documented in a study of T cells in Graves' hyperthyroidism and ophthalmopathy. Whole-study context: Peripheral blood collection took place at initial diagnosis, before any treatment.

The CDR3 regions of TCR beta were amplified from RNA transcripts. HTBI primers drove first-round RT-PCR of the TCR CDR3. TCRdb reprocessed the multiplex PCR reads via MiXCR and lists one record per CDR3 protein. Of hundreds of thousands of distinct CDR3 sequences in the sample, 22% are singletons; the top ten hold under 55%. There are a few counts of this clonotype. What it binds is not known. Study observations and caveats: Ophthalmopathy got predicted by the model a median around six months before its onset.

Researchers barred patients who had uncontrolled infection, other autoimmune disease, pregnancy or lactation. Thyroid ultrasound, orbital computed tomography, clinical symptoms, and serum thyroxine and TRAb underpinned diagnoses. V lost 4 bases, J lost 8 bases, and 6 bases stayed unmatched. Germline V gene sequence: CDR1 SQVTM, CDR2 ANQGSEA. This CDR3 comprises 13 residues. This receptor was obtained from a woman in her 70s with Graves' ophthalmopathy. Sequenced material: blood. The J gene is TRBJ2-2, the V gene TRBV29-1; TRBD2 agrees at 8 bases. The CDR3 DNA sequence: TGCAGCGTTGTGGGCGGGAGGATTGGGGAGCTGTTTTTT. Its protein is CSVVGGRIGELFF.